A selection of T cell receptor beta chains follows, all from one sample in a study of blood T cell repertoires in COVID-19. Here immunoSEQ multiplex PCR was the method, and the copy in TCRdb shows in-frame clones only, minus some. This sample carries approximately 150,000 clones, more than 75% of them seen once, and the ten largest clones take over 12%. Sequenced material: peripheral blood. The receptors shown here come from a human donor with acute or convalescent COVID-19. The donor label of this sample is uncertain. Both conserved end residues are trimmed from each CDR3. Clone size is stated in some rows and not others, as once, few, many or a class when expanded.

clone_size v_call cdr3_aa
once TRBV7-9 ASSSRPEASGTEAF
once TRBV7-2 ASSLGDNTGELF
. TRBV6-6 ASTPGDSNQPQH
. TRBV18 ASSPKRGGSGNTIY
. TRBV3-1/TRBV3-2 ASSQLRGRAEAF
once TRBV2 ASKAGSKYTEAF
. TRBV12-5 ASGSTGFLGPTEAF
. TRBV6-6 ASSPRDSSNSPLH
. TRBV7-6 ASSSASGTNTGELF
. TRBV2 ASLRDRGINTEAF
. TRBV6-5 ASSYSQTADEQY
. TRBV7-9 ASSPPGTANTEAF
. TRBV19 ASSVDSRNQPQH
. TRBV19 ASSMMAGRDTEAF
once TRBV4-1 ASSRTGGENTGELF
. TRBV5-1 ASRHSGLVMDEQF
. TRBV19 ASSTPGQAEKLF
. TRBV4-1 ASSQAMQGSTGNTIY
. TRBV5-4 ASSLYGGVNEKLF
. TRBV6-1 ASSDNRGDHQPQH
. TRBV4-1 ASSQDQRIRGKGYT
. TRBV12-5 ASGLVGIGAPQY
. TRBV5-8 ASSLLLAGVWETQY
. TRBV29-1 SGTGQEGGYT
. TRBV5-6 ASSKRDRARNTIY
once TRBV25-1 ASTPTGGLSVTEAF
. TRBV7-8 ASSRGAGALGNTIY
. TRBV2 ASSTGARNTEAF
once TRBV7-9 ASSLVWEPRIQY
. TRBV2 ASRRGSSYNEQF
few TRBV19 ASSMAGRNQPQH
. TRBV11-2 ASSSAPQAPHNEQF
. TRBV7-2 ASSLGRGNIQY
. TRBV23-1 ASSLHPPGQGKKESNEQF
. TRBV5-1 ASSDPGQGVEQY
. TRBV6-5 ASSYSDLRNQPQH
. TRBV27 ASSPIGGVNQPQH
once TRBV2 ASSDGSYNEQF
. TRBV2 ASSGAKNTEAF
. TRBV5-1 ASSPTRPSYEQY
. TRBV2 ASSPSWPTPEEGYT
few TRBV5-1 ASSLGGQGIIGNTIY
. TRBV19 ASMPGSLSNQPQH
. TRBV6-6 ASSYGQDTGELF
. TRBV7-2 ASSRQNNQPQH
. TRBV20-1 SARDSGLRY
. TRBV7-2 ASSISLGQGSPYEQY
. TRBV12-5 ASGLVLGTESYEQY
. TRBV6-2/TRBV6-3 ASSYTNGPNSPLH
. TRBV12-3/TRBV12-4 ASSPQTHTEAF
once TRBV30 AWSLGLAGNNEQF
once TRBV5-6 ASSVEGRETQY
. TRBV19 ASSIARANEQF
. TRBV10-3 AISSRDTQY
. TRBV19 ASSIAGRTNQPQH
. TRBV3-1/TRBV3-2 ASSGTPSGWGELF
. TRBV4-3 ASSQYSGGVGEQF
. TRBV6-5 ASAVPGGYGYT
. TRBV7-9 ASSLNSGGATDTQY